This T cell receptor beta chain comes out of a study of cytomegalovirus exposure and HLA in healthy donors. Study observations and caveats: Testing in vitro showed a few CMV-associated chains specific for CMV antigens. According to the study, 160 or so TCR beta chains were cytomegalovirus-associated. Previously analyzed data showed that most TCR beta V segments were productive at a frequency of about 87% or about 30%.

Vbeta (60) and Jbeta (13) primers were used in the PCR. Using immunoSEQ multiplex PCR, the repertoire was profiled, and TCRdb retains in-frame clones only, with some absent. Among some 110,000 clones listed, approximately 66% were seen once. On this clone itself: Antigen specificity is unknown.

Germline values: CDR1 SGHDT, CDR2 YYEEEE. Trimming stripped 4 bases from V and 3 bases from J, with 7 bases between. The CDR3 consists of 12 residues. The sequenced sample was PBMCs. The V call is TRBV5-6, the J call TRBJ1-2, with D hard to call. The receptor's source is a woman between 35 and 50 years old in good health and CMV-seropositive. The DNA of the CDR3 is TGTGCCAGCAGCCCCGGGGACTATGGCTACACCTTC. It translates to CASSPGDYGYTF.